This T cell receptor (beta chain) originates from a study of blood T cells in healthy people across ages. A second roughly 6 to 11 cycle PCR used barcoded and J-beta primers. TCRdb processed the 5' RACE reads anew with MiXCR; each CDR3 protein has one entry. The sample includes 450,000 to 650,000 distinct CDR3 sequences, 24% of them seen just once. No fewer than 5 micrograms of total RNA were isolated from every sample. Notes on this clonotype: Its antigen is currently unknown.

The CDR3 is 13 residues long. Germline lookup yields CDR1 LGHNA and CDR2 YSLEER. V dropped 0 bases and J dropped 8 bases, with 8 bases sitting between them. Regarding the study as a whole: Naive CD4+ cells and diversity were both higher in long-lived donors than in aged donors.

These same records also appear under a second study, on T cells of mothers and their children. That source reports: A few mothers and their six children, all healthy Caucasians, donated.

This TCR was sampled from a boy aged 10-17 years in good health. The rearrangement uses TRBV4-3 and TRBJ2-1; no reliable D call. Sequencing was performed on blood. CDR3 sequence: CASSQDSGHEQFF. The CDR3 DNA follows: TGCGCCAGCAGCCAAGATTCCGGCCATGAGCAGTTCTTC.